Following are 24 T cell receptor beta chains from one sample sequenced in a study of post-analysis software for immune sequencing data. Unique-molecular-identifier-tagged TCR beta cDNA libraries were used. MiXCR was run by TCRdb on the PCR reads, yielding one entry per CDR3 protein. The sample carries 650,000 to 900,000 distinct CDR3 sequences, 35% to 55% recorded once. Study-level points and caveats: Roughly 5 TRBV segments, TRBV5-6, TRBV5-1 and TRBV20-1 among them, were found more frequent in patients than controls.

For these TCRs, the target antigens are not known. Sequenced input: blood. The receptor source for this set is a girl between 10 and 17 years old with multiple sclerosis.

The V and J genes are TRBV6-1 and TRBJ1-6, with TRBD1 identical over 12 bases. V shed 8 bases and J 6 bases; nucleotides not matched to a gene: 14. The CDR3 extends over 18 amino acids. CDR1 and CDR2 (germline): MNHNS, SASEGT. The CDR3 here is CASLGTGGEGISNSPLHF. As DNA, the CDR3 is TGTGCCAGCCTGGGGACAGGGGGCGAGGGGATTTCTAATTCACCCCTCCACTTT.

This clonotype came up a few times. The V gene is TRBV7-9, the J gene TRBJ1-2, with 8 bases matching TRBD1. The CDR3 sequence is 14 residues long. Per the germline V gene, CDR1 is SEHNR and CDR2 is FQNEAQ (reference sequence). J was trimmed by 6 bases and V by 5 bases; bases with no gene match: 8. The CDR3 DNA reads TGTGCCAGCAGCCCCGACAGGGGAAGCAATGGCTACACCTTC. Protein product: CASSPDRGSNGYTF. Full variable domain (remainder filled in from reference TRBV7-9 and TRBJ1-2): DTGVSQNPRHKITKRGQNVTFRCDPISEHNRLYWYRQTLGQGPEFLTYFQNEAQLEKSRLLSDRFSAERPKGSFSTLEIQRTEQGDSAMYLCASSPDRGSNGYTFGSGTRLTVV.

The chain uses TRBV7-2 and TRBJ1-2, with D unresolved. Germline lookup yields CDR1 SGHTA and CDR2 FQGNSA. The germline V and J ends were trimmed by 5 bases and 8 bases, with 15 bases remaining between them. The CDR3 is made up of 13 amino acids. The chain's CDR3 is CASSLPDARGYTF. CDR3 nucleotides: TGTGCCAGCAGCCTTCCGGACGCAAGAGGCTACACCTTC.

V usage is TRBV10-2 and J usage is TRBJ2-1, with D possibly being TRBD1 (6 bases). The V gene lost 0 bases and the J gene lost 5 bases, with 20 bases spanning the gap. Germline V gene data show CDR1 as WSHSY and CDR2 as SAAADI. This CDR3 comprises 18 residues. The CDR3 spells CASSESPQGLPPNNEQFF. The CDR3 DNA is TGCGCCAGCAGTGAGTCGCCTCAGGGGCTCCCCCCCAACAATGAGCAGTTCTTC.

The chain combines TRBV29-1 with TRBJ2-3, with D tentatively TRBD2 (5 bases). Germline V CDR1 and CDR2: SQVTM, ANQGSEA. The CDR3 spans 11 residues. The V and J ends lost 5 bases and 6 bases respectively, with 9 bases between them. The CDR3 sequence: CSVQPGDTQYF. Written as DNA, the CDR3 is TGCAGCGTTCAACCGGGGGATACGCAGTATTTT.

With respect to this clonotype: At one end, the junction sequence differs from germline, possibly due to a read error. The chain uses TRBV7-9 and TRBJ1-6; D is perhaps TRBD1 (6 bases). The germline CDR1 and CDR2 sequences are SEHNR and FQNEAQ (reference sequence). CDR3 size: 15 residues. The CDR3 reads CASSLHGTSQAPPHF. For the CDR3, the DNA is TGTGCCAGCAGCTTACACGGGACAAGTCAGGCACCCCCCCACTTT.

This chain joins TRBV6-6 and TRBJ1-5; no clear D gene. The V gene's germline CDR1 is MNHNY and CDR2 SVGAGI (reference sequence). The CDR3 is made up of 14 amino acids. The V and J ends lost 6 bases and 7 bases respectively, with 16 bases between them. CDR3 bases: TGTGCCAGCAGGAGAGCCCTGGGGAACCAGCCCCAGCATTTT. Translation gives CASRRALGNQPQHF.

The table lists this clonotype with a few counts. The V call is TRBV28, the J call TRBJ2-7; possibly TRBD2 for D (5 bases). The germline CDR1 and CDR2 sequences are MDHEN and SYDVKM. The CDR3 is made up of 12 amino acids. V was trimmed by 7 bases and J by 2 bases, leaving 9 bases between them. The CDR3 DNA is TGTGCCAGCACGCAGACTACCTACGAGCAGTACTTC. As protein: CASTQTTYEQYF.

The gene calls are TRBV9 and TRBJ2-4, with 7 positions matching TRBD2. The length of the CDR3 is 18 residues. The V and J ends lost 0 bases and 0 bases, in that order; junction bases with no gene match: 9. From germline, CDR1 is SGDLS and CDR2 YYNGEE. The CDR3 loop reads CASSVGDGGGLAKNIQYF. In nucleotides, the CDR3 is TGTGCCAGCAGCGTAGGTGACGGCGGGGGTCTAGCCAAAAACATTCAGTACTTC.

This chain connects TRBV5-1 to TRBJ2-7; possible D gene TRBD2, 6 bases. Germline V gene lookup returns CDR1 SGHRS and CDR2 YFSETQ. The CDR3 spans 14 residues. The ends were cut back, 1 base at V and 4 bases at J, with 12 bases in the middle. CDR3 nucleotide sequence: TGCGCCAGCAGCTTGATAGCGGCGTTTTACGAGCAGTACTTC. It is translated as CASSLIAAFYEQYF.

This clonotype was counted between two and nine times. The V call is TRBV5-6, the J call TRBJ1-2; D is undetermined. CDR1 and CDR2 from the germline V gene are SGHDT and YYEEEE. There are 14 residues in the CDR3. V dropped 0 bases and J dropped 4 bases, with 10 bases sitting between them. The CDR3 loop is CASSLGSSVYGYTF. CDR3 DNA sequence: TGTGCCAGCAGCTTGGGCAGTTCGGTCTATGGCTACACCTTC.

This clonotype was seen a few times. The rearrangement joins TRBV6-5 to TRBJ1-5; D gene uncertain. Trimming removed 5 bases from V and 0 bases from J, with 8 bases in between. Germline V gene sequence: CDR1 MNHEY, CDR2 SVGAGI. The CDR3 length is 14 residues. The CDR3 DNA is TGTGCCAGCAGTGACGGGTATAGCAATCAGCCCCAGCATTTT. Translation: CASSDGYSNQPQHF.

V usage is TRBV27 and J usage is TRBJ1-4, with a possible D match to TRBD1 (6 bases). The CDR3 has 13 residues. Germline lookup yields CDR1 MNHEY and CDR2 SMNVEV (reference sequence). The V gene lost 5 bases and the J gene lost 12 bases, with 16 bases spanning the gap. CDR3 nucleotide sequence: TGTGCCAGCAGTGTCCAGGGGTTCGAGGAACTGTTTTTT. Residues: CASSVQGFEELFF.

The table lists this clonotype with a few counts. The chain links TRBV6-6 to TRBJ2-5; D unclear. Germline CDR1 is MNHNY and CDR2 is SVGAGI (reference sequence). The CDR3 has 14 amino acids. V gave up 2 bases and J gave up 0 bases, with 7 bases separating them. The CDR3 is CASSYVQYQETQYF. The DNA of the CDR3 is TGTGCCAGCAGTTACGTCCAGTACCAAGAGACCCAGTACTTC.

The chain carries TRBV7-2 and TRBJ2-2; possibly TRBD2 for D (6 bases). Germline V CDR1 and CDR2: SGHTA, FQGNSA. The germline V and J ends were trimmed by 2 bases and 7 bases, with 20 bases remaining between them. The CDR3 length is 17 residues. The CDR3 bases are TGTGCCAGCAGCTTAATGTATAGGACTGGCGGGGTCGGGGAGCTGTTTTTT. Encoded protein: CASSLMYRTGGVGELFF.

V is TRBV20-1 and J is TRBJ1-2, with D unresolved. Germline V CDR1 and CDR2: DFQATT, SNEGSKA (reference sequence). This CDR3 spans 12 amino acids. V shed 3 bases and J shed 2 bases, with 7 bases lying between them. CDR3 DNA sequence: TGCAGTGCTAGTATGGGGAACTATGGCTACACCTTC. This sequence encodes CSASMGNYGYTF.

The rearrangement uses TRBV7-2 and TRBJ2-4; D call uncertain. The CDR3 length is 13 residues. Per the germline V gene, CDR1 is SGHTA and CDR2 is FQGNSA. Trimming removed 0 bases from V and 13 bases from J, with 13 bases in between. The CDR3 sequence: CASSLAPAYGQYF. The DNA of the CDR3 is TGTGCCAGCAGCTTAGCTCCAGCCTACGGGCAGTACTTC.

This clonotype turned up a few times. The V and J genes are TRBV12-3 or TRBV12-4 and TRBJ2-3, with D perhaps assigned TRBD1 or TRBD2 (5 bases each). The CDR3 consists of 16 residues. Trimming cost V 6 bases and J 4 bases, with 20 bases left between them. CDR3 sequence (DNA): TGTGCCAGCAGGGGTGGGGGAAACCCACTTGCAGATACGCAGTATTTT. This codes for CASRGGGNPLADTQYF.

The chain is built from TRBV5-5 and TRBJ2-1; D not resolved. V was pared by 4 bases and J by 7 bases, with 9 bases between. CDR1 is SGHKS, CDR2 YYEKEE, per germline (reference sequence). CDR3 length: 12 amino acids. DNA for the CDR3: TGTGCCAGCAGCCGAGTGTCGAATGAGCAGTTCTTC. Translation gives CASSRVSNEQFF.

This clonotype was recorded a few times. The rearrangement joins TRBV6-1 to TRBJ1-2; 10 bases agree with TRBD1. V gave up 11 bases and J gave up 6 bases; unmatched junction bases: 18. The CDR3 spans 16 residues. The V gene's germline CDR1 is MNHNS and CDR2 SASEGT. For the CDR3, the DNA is TGTGCCGTAGTTTGGGACAGGGGAGGACTGGATGATGGCTACACCTTC. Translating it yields CAVVWDRGGLDDGYTF.

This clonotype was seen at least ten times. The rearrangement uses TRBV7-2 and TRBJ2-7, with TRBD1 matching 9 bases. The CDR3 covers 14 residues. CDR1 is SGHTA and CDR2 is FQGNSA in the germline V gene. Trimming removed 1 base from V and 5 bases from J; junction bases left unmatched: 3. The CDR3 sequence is CASSLGDRAHEQYF. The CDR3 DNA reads TGTGCCAGCAGCTTAGGGGACAGGGCCCACGAGCAGTACTTC.

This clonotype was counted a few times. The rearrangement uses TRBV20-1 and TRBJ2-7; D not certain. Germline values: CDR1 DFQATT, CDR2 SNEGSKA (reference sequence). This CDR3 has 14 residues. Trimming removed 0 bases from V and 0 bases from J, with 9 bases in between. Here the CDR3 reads CSAREGRPSYEQYF. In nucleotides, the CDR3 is TGCAGTGCTAGAGAGGGCAGGCCCTCCTACGAGCAGTACTTC.

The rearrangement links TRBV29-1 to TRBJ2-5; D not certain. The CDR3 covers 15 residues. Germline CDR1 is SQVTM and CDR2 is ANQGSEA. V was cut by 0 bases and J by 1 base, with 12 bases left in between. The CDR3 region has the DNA TGCAGCGTTGAAGATGGGGTCAGAGTCCAAGAGACCCAGTACTTC. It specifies CSVEDGVRVQETQYF.

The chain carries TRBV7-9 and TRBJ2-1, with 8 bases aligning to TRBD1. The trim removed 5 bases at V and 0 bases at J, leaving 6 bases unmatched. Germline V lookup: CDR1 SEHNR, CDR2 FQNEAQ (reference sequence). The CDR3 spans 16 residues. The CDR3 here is CASSEVGQDSYNEQFF. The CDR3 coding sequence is TGTGCCAGCAGCGAAGTGGGACAGGACTCCTACAATGAGCAGTTCTTC. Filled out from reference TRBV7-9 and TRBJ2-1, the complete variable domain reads DTGVSQNPRHKITKRGQNVTFRCDPISEHNRLYWYRQTLGQGPEFLTYFQNEAQLEKSRLLSDRFSAERPKGSFSTLEIQRTEQGDSAMYLCASSEVGQDSYNEQFFGPGTRLTVL.